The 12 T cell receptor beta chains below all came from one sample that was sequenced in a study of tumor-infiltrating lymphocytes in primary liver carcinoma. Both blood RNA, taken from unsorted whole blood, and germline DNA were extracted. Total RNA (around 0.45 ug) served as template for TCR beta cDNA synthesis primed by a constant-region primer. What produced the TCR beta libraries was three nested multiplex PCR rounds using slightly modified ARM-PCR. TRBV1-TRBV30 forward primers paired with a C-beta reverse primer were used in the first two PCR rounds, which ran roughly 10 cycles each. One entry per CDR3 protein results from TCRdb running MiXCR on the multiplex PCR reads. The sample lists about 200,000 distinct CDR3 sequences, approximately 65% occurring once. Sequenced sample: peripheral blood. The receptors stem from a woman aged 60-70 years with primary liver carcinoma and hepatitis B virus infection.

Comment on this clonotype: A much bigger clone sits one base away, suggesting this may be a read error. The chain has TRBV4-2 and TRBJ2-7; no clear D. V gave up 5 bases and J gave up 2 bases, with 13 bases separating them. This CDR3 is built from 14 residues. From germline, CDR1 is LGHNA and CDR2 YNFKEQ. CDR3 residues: CASSYNPDTYEQYF. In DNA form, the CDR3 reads TGTGCCAGCAGCTATAACCCGGATACCTACGAGCAGTACTTC.

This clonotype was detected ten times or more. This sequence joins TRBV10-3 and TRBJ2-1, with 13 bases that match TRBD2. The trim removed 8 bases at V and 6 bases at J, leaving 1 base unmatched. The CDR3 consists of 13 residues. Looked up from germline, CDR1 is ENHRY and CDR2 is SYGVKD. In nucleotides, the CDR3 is TGTGCCATCGGACTAGCGGGAGCCAATGAGCAGTTCTTC. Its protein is CAIGLAGANEQFF.

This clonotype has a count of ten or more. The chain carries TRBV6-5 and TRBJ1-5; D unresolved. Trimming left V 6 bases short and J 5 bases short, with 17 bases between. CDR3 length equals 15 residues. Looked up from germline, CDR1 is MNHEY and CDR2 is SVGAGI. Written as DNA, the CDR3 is TGTGCCAGCAGCCCCCGCGGTGCGAGTTATCAGCCCCAGCATTTT. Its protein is CASSPRGASYQPQHF.

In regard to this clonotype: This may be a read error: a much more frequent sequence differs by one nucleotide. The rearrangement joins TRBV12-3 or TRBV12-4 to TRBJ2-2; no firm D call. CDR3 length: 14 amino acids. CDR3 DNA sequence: TGTGTCAGCAGTTTAAGGCATAACACCGGGGAGCTGTTTTTT. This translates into CVSSLRHNTGELFF.

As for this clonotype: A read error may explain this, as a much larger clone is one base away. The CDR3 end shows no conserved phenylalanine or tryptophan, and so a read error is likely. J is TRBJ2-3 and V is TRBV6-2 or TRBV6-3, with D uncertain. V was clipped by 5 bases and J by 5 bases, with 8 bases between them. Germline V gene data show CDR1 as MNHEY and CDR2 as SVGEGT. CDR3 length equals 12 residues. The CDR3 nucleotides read TGTGCCAGCAGTGACTTACTAGATACGCAGTATTCT. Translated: CASSDLLDTQYS.

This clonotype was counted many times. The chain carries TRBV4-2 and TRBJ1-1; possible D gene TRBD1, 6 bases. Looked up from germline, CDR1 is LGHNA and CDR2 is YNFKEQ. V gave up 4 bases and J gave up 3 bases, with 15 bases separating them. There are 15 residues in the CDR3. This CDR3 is CASSPRGGADTEAFF. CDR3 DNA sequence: TGTGCCAGCAGCCCCCGCGGGGGGGCGGACACTGAAGCTTTCTTT.

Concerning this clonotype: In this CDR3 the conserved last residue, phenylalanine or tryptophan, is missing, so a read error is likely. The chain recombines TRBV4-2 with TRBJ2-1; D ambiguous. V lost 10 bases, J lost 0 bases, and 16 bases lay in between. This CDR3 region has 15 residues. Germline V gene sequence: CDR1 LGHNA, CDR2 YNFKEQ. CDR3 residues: CATQPRLASYNEQFY. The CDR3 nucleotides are TGTGCCACCCAGCCGCGGCTGGCCTCCTACAATGAGCAGTTCTAC.

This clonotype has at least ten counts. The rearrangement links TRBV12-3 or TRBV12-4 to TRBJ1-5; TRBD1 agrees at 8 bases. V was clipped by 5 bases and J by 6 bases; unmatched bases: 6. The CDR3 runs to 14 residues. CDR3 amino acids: CASSGTGGFQPQHF. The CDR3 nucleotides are TGTGCCAGCAGTGGGACAGGAGGTTTTCAGCCCCAGCATTTT.

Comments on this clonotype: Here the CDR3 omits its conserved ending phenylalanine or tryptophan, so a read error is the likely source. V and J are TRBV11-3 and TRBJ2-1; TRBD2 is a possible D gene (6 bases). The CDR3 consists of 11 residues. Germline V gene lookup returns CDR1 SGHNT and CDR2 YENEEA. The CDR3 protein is CASCFSGEQFL. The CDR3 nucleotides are TGTGCCAGCTGCTTTAGCGGTGAGCAGTTCCTC.

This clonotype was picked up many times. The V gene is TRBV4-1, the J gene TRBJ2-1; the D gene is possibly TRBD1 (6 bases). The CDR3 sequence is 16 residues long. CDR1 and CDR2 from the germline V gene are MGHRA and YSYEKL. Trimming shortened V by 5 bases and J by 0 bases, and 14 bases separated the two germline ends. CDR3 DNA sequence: TGCGCCAGCAGCTACAGGGCCACGAGCTCCTACAATGAGCAGTTCTTC. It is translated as CASSYRATSSYNEQFF.

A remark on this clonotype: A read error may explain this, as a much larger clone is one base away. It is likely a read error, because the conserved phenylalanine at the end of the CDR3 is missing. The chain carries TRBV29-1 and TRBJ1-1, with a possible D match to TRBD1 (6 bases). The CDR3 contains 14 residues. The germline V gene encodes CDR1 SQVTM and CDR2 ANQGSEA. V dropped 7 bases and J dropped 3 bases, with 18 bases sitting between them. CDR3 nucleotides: TGCAGCGCTAGGGGAGGGGGAGGGCACACTGAAGCTTTCCTT. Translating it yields CSARGGGGHTEAFL.

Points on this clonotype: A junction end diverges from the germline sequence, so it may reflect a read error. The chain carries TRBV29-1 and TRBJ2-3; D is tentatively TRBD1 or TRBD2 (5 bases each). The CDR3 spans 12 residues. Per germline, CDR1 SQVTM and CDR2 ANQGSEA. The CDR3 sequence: CSVETGAGTQYF. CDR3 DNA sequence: TGTAGCGTTGAGACCGGGGCAGGTACGCAGTATTTT.